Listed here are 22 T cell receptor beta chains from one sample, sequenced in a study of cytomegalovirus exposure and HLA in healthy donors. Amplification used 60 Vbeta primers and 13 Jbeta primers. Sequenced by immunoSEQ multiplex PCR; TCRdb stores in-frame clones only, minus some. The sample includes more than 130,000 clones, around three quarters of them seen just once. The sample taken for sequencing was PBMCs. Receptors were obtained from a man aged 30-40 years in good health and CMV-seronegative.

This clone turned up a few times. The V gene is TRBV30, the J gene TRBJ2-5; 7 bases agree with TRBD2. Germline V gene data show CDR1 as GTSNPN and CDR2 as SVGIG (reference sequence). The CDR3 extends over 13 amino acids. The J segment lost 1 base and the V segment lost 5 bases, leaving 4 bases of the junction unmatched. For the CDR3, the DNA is TGTGCCTGGGGGGGAGGGTCCCAAGAGACCCAGTACTTC. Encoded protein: CAWGGGSQETQYF. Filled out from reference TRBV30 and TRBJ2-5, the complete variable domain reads SQTIHQWPATLVQPVGSPLSLECTVEGTSNPNLYWYRQAAGRGLQLLFYSVGIGQISSEVPQNLSASRPQDRQFILSSKKLLLSDSGFYLCAWGGGSQETQYFGPGTRLLVL.

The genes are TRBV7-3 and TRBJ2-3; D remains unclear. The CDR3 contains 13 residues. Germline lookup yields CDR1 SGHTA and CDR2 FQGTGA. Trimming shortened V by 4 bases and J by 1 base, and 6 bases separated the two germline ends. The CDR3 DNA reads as TGTGCCAGCAGCTCGTCTCGCACAGATACGCAGTATTTT. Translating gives CASSSSRTDTQYF.

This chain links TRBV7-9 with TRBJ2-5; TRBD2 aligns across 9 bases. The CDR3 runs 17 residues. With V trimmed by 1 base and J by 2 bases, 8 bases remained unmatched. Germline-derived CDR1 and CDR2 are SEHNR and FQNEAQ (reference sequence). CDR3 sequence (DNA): TGTGCCAGCAGCTTAGGTTTTAGCGGGAGACCACAAGAGACCCAGTACTTC. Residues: CASSLGFSGRPQETQYF.

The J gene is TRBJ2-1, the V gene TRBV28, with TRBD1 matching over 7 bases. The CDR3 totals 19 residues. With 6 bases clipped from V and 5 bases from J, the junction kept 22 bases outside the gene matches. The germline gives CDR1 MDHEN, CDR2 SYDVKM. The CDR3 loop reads CASSPTGEGDPLLDNEQFF. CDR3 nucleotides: TGTGCCAGCAGCCCCACAGGGGAAGGAGACCCATTGTTGGACAATGAGCAGTTCTTC.

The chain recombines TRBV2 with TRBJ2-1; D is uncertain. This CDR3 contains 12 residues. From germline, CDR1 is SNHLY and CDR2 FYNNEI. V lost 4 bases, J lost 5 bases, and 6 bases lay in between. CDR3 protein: CASSALDNEQFF. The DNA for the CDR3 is TGTGCCAGCAGTGCTTTAGACAATGAGCAGTTCTTC.

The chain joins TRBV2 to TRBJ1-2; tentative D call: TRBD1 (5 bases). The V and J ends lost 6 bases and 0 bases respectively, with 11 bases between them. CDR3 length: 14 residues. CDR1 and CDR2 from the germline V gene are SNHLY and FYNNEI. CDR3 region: CASRQGGANYGYTF. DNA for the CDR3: TGTGCCAGCAGGCAGGGCGGAGCTAACTATGGCTACACCTTC. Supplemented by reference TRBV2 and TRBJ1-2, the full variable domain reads EPEVTQTPSHQVTQMGQEVILRCVPISNHLYFYWYRQILGQKVEFLVSFYNNEISEKSEIFDDQFSVERPDGSNFTLKIRSTKLEDSAMYFCASRQGGANYGYTFGSGTRLTVV.

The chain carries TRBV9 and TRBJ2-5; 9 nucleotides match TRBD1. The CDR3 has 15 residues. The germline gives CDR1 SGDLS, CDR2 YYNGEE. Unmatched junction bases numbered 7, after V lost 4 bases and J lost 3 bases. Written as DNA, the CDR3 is TGTGCCAGCAGCTCACACAGGGGGCGCGAAGAGACCCAGTACTTC. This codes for CASSSHRGREETQYF.

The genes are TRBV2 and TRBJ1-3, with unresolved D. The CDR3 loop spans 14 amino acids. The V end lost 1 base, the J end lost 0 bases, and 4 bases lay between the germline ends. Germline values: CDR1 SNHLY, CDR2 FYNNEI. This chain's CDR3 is CASSEGLSGNTIYF. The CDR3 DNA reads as TGTGCCAGCAGTGAAGGGCTCTCTGGAAACACCATATATTTT.

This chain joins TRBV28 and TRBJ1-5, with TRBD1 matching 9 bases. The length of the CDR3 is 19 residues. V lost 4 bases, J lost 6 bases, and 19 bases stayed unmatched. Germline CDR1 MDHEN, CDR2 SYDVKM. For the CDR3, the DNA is TGTGCCAGCAGTTCCAGCTTTTTTAGACAGGGGGGGTTGAGTCAGCCCCAGCATTTT. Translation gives CASSSSFFRQGGLSQPQHF.

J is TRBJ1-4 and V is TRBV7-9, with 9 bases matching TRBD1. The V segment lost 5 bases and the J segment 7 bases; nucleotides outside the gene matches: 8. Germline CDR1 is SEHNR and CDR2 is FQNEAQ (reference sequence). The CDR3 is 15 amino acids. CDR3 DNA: TGTGCCAGCAGCACCGGACAGGGGTTGAGTGAAAAACTGTTTTTT. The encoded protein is CASSTGQGLSEKLFF.

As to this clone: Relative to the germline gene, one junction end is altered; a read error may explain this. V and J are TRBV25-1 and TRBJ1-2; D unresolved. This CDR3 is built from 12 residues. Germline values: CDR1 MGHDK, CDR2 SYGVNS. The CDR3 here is CATNSGSNGYPF. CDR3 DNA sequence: TGTGCCACCAACTCAGGATCCAATGGCTACCCCTTC.

Here the CDR3 reads CASSYLAGLGEQFF. DNA for the CDR3: TGTGCCAGCAGTTATCTGGCGGGACTGGGTGAGCAGTTCTTC. This sequence joins TRBV6-1 and TRBJ2-1; TRBD2 might be the D (6 bases). Germline CDR1 MNHNS, CDR2 SASEGT. Trimming shortened V by 5 bases and J by 9 bases, and 17 bases separated the two germline ends. The CDR3 has 14 amino acids.

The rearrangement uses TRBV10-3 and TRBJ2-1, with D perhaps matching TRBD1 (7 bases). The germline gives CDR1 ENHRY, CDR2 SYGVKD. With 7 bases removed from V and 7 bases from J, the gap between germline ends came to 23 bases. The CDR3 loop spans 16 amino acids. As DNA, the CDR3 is TGTGCCATCAAACCGGGACTCCAGGGGGTTCCGAATGAGCAGTTCTTC. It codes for CAIKPGLQGVPNEQFF.

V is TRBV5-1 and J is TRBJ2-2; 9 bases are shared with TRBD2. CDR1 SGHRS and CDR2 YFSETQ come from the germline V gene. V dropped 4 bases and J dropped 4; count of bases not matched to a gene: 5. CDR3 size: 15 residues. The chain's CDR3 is CASSLGLASTGELFF. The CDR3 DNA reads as TGCGCCAGCAGCCTGGGACTAGCAAGCACCGGGGAGCTGTTTTTT.

The CDR3 here is CASSLEGNYGYTF. CDR3 DNA: TGCGCCAGCAGCTTGGAGGGGAACTATGGCTACACCTTC. The chain employs TRBV5-1 and TRBJ1-2, with D tentatively TRBD1 (5 bases). Germline values: CDR1 SGHRS, CDR2 YFSETQ. With 0 bases removed from V and 2 bases from J, the gap between germline ends came to 5 bases. CDR3 length: 13 amino acids.

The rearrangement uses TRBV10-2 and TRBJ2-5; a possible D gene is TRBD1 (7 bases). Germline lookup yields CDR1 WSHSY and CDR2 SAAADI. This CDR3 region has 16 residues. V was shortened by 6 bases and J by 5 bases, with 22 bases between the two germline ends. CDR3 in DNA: TGCGCCAGCAGGGGGGTTGGAGGGGGCCCAGAGGAGACCCAGTACTTC. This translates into CASRGVGGGPEETQYF.

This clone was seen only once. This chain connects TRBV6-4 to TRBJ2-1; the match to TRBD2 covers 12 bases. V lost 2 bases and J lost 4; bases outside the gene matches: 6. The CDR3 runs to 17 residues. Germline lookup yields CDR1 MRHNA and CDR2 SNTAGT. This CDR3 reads CASSDGGTSGGYNEQFF. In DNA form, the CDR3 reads TGTGCCAGCAGTGACGGTGGAACTAGCGGGGGGTACAATGAGCAGTTCTTC.

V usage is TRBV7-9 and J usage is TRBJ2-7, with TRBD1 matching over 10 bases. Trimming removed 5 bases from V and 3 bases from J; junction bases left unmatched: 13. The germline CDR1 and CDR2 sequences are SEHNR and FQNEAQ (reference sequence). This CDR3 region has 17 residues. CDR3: CASSPQPGQGLGYEQYF. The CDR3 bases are TGTGCCAGCAGCCCTCAACCGGGACAGGGGCTGGGCTACGAGCAGTACTTC.

The CDR3 spells CASSLSPRGGGGAFF. In nucleotides, the CDR3 is TGTGCCAGCAGTTTATCCCCCAGAGGGGGCGGTGGAGCTTTCTTT. V and J are TRBV27 and TRBJ1-1; 7 bases fit TRBD1. This CDR3 comprises 15 residues. Looked up from germline, CDR1 is MNHEY and CDR2 is SMNVEV (reference sequence). With 0 bases clipped from V and 10 bases from J, the junction kept 11 bases outside the gene matches.

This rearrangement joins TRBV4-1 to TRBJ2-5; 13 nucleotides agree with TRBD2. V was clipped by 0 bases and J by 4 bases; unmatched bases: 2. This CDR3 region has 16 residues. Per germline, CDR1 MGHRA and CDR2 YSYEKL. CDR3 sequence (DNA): TGCGCCAGCAGCCAAGATGGACTAGCGGGGGTAGAGACCCAGTACTTC. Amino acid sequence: CASSQDGLAGVETQYF.

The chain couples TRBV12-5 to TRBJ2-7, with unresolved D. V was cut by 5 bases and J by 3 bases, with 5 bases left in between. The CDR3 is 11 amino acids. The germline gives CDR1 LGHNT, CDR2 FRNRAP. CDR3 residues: CASGPSYEQYF. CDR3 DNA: TGTGCTAGTGGTCCCAGCTACGAGCAGTACTTC.

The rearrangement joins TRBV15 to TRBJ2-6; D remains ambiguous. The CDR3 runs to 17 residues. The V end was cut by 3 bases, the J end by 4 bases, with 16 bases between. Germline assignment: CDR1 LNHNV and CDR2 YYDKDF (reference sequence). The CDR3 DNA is TGTGCCACCAGCAGTCCTACGTCCGCGGCCGGGGCCAACGTCCTGACTTTC. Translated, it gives CATSSPTSAAGANVLTF.